This T cell receptor (beta chain) was sequenced during a study of blood T cell repertoires in COVID-19. Study overall: Sample material is recorded as cDNA or gDNA derived from T cells, B-cell-depleted T cells, or PBMCs.

Original processing notes: Amplification from reference gene primers served as the basis for estimated nucleated cell counts. Profiling relied on immunoSEQ multiplex PCR, and the TCRdb table lists in-frame clones only, not all of them. V, J and clone size are taken as reported in that table, and D and trimming were inferred from the DNA itself. The table includes some 100,000 clones, 75% to 90% detected once. The sequence came from a human donor with active COVID-19. The donor label of this sample is uncertain. Specimen: peripheral blood.

CDR3 amino acids: CASSSTGSLSSYEQYF. CDR3 nucleotide sequence: TGTGCCAGCAGCTCGACAGGATCCCTTAGCTCCTACGAGCAGTACTTC. The chain carries TRBV5-6 and TRBJ2-7, with TRBD1 as a possible D gene (6 bases). Germline loops: CDR1 SGHDT, CDR2 YYEEEE. The CDR3 has 16 residues. Trimming took 3 bases from V and 0 from J, leaving 16 bases between them.